This TCR beta chain was captured by sequencing in a study of T-cell reconstitution after alpha-beta-depleted transplantation in children. General study findings and limits: Several hundred expanded graft clones reportedly supplied alpha-beta T cells about two months after transplant. Surviving recipient T cells and intrathymic progenitors accounted for some patients' high TCRbeta diversity at day 60.

In regard to this clonotype: Its antigen is not known.

Preparation of the TCRbeta library involved a method that used unique molecular identifiers. TCRdb ran MiXCR on the PCR reads and lists one entry per CDR3 protein. This table has 300,000 to 400,000 distinct CDR3 sequences, about a quarter appearing once. This TCR was recovered from a male patient younger than 18 who had a stem cell transplant for acute lymphoblastic leukemia, so the T cells may come from the graft donor. Here the sequenced sample was PBMCs, mostly from graft donor cells, taken 180 days after TCRalphabeta/CD19-depleted stem cell transplant.

The chain's CDR3 is CASSQRFSGRSSYNEQFF. The CDR3 DNA is TGCGCCAGCAGCCAAAGGTTTAGCGGGAGGAGCTCCTACAATGAGCAGTTCTTC. The rearrangement joins TRBV4-1 to TRBJ2-1; 10 nucleotides match TRBD2. CDR3 length: 18 amino acids. The J segment lost 0 bases and the V segment lost 2 bases, leaving 7 bases of the junction unmatched. In germline, CDR1 is MGHRA, CDR2 YSYEKL.